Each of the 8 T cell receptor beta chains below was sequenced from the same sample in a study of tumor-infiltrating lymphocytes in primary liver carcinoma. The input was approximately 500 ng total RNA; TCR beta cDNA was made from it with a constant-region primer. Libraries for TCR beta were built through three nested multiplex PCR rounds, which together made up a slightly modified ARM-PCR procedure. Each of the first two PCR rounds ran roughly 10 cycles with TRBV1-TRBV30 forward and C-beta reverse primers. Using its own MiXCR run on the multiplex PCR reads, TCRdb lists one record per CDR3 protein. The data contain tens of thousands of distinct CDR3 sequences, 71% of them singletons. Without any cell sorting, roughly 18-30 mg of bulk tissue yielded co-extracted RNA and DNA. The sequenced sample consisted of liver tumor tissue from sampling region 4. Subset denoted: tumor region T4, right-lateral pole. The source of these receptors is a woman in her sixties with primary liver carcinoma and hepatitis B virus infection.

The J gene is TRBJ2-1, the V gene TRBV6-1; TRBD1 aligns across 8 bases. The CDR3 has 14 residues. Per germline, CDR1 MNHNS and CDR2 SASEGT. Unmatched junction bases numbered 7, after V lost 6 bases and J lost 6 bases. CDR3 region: CASRADRGFNEQFF. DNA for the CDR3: TGTGCCAGCAGAGCCGACAGGGGTTTCAATGAGCAGTTCTTC.

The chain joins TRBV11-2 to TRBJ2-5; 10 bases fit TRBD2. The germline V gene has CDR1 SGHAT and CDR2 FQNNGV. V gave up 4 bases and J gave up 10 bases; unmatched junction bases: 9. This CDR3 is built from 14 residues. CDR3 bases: TGTGCCAGCAGCTCATCGCTAGCGGGAGAGGTCCAGTACTTC. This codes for CASSSSLAGEVQYF.

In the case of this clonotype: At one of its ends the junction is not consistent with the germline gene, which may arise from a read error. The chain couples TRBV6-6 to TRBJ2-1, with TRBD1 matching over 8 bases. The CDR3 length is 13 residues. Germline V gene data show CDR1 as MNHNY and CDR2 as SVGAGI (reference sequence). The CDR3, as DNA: TGTGCCAACAGTAATGGACAGGGTCGTGAGCAGTTATTC. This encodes CANSNGQGREQLF.

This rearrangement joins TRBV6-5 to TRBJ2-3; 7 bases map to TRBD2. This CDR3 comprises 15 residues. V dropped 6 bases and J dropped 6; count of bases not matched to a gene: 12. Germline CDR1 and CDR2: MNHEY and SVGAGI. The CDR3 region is CASSTSVRRRDTQYF. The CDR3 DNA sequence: TGTGCCAGCAGCACTAGCGTCCGACGTCGGGATACGCAGTATTTT.

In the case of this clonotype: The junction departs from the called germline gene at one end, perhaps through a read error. In DNA form, the CDR3 reads TGTGCCAGCAAGATGAACACTGGAGCTTTCTTT. Translated: CASKMNTGAFF. The V gene is TRBV6-2 or TRBV6-3, the J gene TRBJ1-1; D call uncertain. The CDR3 runs 11 residues. Per germline, CDR1 MNHEY and CDR2 SVGEGT.

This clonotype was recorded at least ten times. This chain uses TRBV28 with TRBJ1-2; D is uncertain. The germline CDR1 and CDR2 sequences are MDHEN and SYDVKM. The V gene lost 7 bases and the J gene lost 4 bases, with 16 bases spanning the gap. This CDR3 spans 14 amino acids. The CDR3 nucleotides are TGTGCCAGCAAAAGAACGCCGGTTACCTATGGCTACACCTTC. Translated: CASKRTPVTYGYTF.

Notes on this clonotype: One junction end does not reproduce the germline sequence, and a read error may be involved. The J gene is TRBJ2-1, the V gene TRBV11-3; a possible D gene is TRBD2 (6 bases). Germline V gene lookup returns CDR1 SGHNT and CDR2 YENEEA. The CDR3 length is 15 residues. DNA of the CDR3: TGTGTCAGCAGCTTACTATCGGGAGATTACAATGAGCAGTTCTTC. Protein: CVSSLLSGDYNEQFF.

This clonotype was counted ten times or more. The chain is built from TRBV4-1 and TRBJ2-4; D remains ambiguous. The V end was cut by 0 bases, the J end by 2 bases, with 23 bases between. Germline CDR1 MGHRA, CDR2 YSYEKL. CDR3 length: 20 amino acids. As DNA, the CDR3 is TGCGCCAGCAGCCAAGATGTGCCCCTGTTTTTCGCCGCGCCCAAAAACATTCAGTACTTC. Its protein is CASSQDVPLFFAAPKNIQYF.